This T cell receptor beta chain was sequenced during a study of blood T cells in healthy people across ages. The donors, aged 6 to 90, were healthy Caucasians from Russia. Germline CDR1 is SGHRS and CDR2 is YFSETQ. CDR3 length equals 13 residues. The V and J ends lost 0 bases and 9 bases, in that order; junction bases with no gene match: 5. This clonotype was detected only a few times. Its antigen remains unidentified. Findings and limits, study-wide: Fewer expanded clones and more diversity marked long-lived versus aged donors. Older individuals had lower TCR beta diversity per million T cells (the decline was roughly linear).

PCR was performed a second time for about 7 to 12 cycles using a sample-barcoded 5' primer and a J-beta primer mix. The authors tagged each cDNA molecule using a template-switch adaptor with 12 random nucleotides. TCRdb recomputed calls from the 5' RACE reads with MiXCR, one row per CDR3 protein. The repertoire holds 550,000 to 700,000 distinct CDR3 sequences, with 25% to 30% as singletons. The origin of this receptor is a woman between 70 and 85 years old in good health. The V gene is TRBV5-1, the J gene TRBJ2-7; the match to TRBD2 covers 8 bases. Sequencing was carried out using blood. CDR3 amino acids: CASSLDGSGGQYF. The DNA of the CDR3 is TGCGCCAGCAGCTTGGACGGGAGCGGGGGGCAGTACTTC.